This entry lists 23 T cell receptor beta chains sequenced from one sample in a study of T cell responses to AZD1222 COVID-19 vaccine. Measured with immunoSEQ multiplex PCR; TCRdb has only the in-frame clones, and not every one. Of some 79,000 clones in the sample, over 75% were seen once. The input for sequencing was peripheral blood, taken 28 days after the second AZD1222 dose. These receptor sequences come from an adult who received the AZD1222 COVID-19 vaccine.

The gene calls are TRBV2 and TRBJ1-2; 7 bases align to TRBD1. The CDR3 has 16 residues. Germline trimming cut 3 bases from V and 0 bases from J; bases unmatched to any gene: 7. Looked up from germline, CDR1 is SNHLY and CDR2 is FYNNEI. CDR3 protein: CASSDGYRGANYGYTF. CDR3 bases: TGTGCCAGCAGTGATGGGTACAGGGGAGCTAACTATGGCTACACCTTC.

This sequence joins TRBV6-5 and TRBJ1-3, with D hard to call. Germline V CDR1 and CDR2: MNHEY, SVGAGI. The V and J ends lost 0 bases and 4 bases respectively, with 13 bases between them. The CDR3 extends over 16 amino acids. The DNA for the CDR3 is TGTGCCAGCAGTTACTCGTCTCTCGAGACGGGAAACACCATATATTTT. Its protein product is CASSYSSLETGNTIYF.

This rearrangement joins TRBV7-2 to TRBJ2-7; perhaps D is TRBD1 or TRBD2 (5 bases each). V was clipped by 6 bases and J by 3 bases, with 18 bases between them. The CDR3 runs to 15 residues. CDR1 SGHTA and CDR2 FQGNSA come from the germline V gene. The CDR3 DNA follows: TGTGCCAGCAGAACCTTCGGGCAGGGAGACTACGAGCAGTACTTC. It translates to CASRTFGQGDYEQYF.

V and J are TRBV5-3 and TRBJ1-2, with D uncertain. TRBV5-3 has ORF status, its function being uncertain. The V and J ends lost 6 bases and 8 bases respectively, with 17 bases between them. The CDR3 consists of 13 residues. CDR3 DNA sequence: TGTGCCAGAAACCCGGGCCGCCCGAGGGGCTACACCTTC. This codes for CARNPGRPRGYTF.

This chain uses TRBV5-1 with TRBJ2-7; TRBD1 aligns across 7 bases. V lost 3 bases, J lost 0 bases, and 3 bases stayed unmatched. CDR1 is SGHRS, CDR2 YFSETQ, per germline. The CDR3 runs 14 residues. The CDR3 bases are TGCGCCAGCAGCTCGACAGGGAGCTCCTACGAGCAGTACTTC. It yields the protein CASSSTGSSYEQYF.

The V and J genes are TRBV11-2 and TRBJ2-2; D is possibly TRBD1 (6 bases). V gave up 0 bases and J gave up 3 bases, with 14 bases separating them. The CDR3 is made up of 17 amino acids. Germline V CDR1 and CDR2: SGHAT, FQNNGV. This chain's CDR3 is CASSLELVAGDTGELFF. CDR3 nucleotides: TGTGCCAGCAGCTTAGAATTGGTTGCAGGGGACACCGGGGAGCTGTTTTTT.

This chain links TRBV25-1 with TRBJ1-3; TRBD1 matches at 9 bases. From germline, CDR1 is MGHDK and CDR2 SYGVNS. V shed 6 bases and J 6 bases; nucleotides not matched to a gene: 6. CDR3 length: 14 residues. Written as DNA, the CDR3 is TGTGCCAGCAGGGAACAGGGGGCTCTAAACACCATATATTTT. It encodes CASREQGALNTIYF.

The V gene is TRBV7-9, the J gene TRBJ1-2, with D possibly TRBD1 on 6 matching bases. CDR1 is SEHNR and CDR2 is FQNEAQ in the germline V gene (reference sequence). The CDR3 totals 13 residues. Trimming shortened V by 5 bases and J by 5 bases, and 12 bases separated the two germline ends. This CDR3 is CASSHQGQYGYTF. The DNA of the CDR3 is TGTGCCAGCAGCCATCAGGGGCAGTATGGCTACACCTTC.

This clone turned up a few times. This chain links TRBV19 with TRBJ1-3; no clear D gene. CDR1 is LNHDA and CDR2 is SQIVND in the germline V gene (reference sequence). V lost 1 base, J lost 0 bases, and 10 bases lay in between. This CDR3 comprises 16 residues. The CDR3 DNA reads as TGTGCCAGTAGTATAGGGCGGAAGAGCTCTGGAAACACCATATATTTT. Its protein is CASSIGRKSSGNTIYF.

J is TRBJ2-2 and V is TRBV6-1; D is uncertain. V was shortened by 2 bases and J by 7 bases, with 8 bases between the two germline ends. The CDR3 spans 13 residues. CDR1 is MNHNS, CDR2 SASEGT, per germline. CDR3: CASSEMADGELFF. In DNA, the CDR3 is TGTGCCAGCAGTGAAATGGCAGACGGGGAGCTGTTTTTT.

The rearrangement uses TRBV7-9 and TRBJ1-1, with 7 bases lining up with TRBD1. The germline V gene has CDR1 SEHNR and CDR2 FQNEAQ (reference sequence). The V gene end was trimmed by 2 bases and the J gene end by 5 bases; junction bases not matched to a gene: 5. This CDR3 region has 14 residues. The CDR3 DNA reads TGTGCCAGCAGCTTATTAGGGGGCCAGACTGAAGCTTTCTTT. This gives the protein CASSLLGGQTEAFF. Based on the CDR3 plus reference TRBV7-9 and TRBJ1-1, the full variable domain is DTGVSQNPRHKITKRGQNVTFRCDPISEHNRLYWYRQTLGQGPEFLTYFQNEAQLEKSRLLSDRFSAERPKGSFSTLEIQRTEQGDSAMYLCASSLLGGQTEAFFGQGTRLTVV.

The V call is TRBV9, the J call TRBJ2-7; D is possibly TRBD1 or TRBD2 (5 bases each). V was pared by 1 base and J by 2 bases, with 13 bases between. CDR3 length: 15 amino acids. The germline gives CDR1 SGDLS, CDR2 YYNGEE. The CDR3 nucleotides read TGTGCCAGCAGCGTAAGTTCAGGGAGAACCTACGAGCAGTACTTC. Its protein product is CASSVSSGRTYEQYF.

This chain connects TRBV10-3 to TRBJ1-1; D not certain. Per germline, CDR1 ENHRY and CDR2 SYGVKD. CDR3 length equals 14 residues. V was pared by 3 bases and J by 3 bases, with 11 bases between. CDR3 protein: CAISDPARYTEAFF. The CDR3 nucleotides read TGTGCCATCAGTGACCCGGCCAGATACACTGAAGCTTTCTTT.

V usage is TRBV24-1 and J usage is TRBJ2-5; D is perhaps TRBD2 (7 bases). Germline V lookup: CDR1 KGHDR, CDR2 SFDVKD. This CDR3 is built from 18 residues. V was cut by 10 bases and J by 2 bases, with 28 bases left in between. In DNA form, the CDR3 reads TGTGCCACTGGGGGGGTAGTTTTAGGGGACACCTCTCAAGAGACCCAGTACTTC. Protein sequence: CATGGVVLGDTSQETQYF.

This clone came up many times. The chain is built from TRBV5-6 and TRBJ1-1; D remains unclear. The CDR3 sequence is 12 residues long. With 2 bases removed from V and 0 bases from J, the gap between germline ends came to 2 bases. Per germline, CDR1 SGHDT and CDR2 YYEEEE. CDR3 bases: TGTGCCAGCAGCTTATTGAACACTGAAGCTTTCTTT. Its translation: CASSLLNTEAFF.

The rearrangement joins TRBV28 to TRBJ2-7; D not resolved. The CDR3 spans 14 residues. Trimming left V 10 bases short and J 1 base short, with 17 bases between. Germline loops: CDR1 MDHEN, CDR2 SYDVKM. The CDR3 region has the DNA TGTGCCACGTGGGCCGCGTCGCTGTCCTACGAGCAGTACTTC. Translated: CATWAASLSYEQYF.

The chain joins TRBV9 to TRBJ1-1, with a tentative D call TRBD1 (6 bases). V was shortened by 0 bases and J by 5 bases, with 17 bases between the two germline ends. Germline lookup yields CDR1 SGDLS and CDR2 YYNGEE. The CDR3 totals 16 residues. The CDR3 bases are TGTGCCAGCAGCGTAGATGGGGGGCGGGATGGTACTGAAGCTTTCTTT. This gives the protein CASSVDGGRDGTEAFF.

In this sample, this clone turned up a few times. CDR3 in amino acids: CASSFGQDETQYF. CDR3 bases: TGTGCCAGCAGTTTTGGACAGGACGAGACCCAGTACTTC. J is TRBJ2-5 and V is TRBV12-3 or TRBV12-4; 7 nucleotides align to TRBD1. The CDR3 spans 13 residues. V was pared by 3 bases and J by 5 bases, with 3 bases of the junction left unmatched.

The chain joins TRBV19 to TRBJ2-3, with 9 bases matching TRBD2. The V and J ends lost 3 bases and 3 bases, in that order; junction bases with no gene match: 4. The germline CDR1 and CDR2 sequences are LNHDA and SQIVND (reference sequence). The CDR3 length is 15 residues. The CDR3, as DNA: TGTGCCAGTAGTATGGCGCTAGCGGGGACAGATACGCAGTATTTT. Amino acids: CASSMALAGTDTQYF.

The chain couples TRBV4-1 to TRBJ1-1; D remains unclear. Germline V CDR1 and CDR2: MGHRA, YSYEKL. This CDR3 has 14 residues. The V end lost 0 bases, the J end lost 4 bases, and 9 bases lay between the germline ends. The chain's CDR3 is CASSQERWITEAFF. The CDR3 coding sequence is TGCGCCAGCAGCCAAGAACGATGGATCACTGAAGCTTTCTTT.

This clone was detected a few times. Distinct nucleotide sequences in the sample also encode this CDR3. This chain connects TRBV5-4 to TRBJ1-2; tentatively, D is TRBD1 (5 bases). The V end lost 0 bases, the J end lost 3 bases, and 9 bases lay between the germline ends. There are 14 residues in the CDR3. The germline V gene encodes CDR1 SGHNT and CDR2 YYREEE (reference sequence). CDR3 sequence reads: CASSLGQGYYGYTF. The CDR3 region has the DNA TGTGCCAGCAGCTTGGGGCAGGGATACTATGGCTACACCTTC.

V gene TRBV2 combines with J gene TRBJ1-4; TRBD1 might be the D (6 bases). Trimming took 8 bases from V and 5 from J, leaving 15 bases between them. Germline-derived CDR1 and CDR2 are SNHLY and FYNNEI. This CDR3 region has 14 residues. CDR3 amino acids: CASSPRRGNEKLFF. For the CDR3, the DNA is TGTGCCAGCTCTCCGCGTAGGGGGAATGAAAAACTGTTTTTT.

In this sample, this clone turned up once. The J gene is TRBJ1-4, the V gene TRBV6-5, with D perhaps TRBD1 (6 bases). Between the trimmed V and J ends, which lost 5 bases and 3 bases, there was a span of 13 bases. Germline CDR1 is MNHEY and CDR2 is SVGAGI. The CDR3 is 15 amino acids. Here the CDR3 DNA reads TGTGCCAGCAGTCAATTACAGGGAGCTAATGAAAAACTGTTTTTT. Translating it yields CASSQLQGANEKLFF.